This TCR beta chain was found in a study of Graves' ophthalmopathy and Graves' hyperthyroidism. Study-level points and caveats: Blood samples also showed most expanded thyroid clonotypes exceeding 0.001 frequency.

The CDR3 extends over 12 amino acids. Germline assignment: CDR1 MNHEY and CDR2 SVGEGT. The V end was cut by 8 bases, the J end by 0 bases, with 5 bases between. This clonotype has at least ten counts. Its target is unknown. In this cohort's terms, stable hyperthyroidism meant no ophthalmopathy by 18 months of follow-up. The evidence that diagnosis relied on was clinical symptoms, serum thyroxine, TRAb, thyroid ultrasound and orbital computed tomography. PBMCs had their origin in fresh peripheral blood (more than 9.5 ml). Amplified material comprised TCR beta CDR3 regions derived from RNA transcripts. An opening RT-PCR round employed HTBI primers and preceded a second-round multiplex PCR. TCRdb recomputed calls from the multiplex PCR reads with MiXCR, one row per CDR3 protein. This table holds about 380,000 distinct CDR3 sequences, just over 15% found once.

The sequence was collected from a woman under 30 with stable Graves' hyperthyroidism. The material sequenced was peripheral blood. The V gene is TRBV6-2 or TRBV6-3, the J gene TRBJ1-5; D is unclear. Here the CDR3 DNA reads TGTGCCAGCCAATATAGCAATCAGCCCCAGCATTTT. Protein product: CASQYSNQPQHF.